These 17 T cell receptor beta chains originate from one sample sequenced in a study of response to subunit inactivated influenza vaccine. TCRdb re-called the RT-PCR reads through MiXCR, storing one row per CDR3 protein. The data contain 300,000 to 350,000 distinct CDR3 sequences, 21% of them singletons. The starting material was PBMCs from blood, obtained around 22 months after vaccination. The receptors originated from a man aged 45-69 years who received an inactivated influenza vaccine.

The DNA for the CDR3 is TGTGCCAGCAGCTTAGCGGGGTGGAGTGAGCAGTTCTTC. Translation: CASSLAGWSEQFF. V is TRBV7-9 and J is TRBJ2-1; D ambiguous. The length of the CDR3 is 13 residues. V was trimmed by 0 bases and J by 9 bases, leaving 9 bases between them. Germline V gene sequence: CDR1 SEHNR, CDR2 FQNEAQ (reference sequence).

The chain links TRBV6-1 to TRBJ2-5, with TRBD1 matching over 7 bases. The CDR3 totals 13 residues. Germline loops: CDR1 MNHNS, CDR2 SASEGT. V dropped 5 bases and J dropped 4; count of bases not matched to a gene: 4. The DNA of the CDR3 is TGTGCCAGCAGTAAGACAGGGCTAGAGACCCAGTACTTC. This codes for CASSKTGLETQYF.

This clonotype appeared many times. The rearrangement uses TRBV28 and TRBJ1-4; possible D gene TRBD1, 6 bases. V was shortened by 5 bases and J by 0 bases, with 13 bases between the two germline ends. Germline lookup yields CDR1 MDHEN and CDR2 SYDVKM. This CDR3 has 16 amino acids. The CDR3 here is CASSSQGTSTNEKLFF. CDR3 DNA: TGTGCCAGCAGTAGCCAGGGGACTTCAACTAATGAAAAACTGTTTTTT.

This chain connects TRBV27 to TRBJ1-2, with D possibly TRBD1 on 6 matching bases. This CDR3 has 12 amino acids. Germline loops: CDR1 MNHEY, CDR2 SMNVEV (reference sequence). Trimming shortened V by 4 bases and J by 8 bases, and 11 bases separated the two germline ends. CDR3 region: CASSSTGYGYTF. The CDR3 bases are TGTGCCAGCAGTTCTACAGGGTACGGCTACACCTTC.

The table lists this clonotype with a few counts. The V and J genes are TRBV6-1 and TRBJ1-2; D possibly corresponds to TRBD1 (6 bases). Germline values: CDR1 MNHNS, CDR2 SASEGT. Trimming removed 8 bases at V and 5 bases at J, with 15 bases between. The CDR3 has 13 amino acids. CDR3: CASAKGGAYGYTF. The DNA of the CDR3 is TGTGCCAGCGCAAAGGGGGGGGCATATGGCTACACCTTC.

V and J are TRBV5-1 and TRBJ2-5; D may be TRBD1 or TRBD2 (5 bases each). The CDR3 has 12 residues. The germline V and J ends were trimmed by 2 bases and 13 bases, with 15 bases remaining between them. The germline CDR1 and CDR2 sequences are SGHRS and YFSETQ. The CDR3 region is CASSLGRDGWYF. In DNA form, the CDR3 reads TGCGCCAGCAGCTTAGGCAGGGACGGTTGGTACTTC.

The rearrangement uses TRBV5-5 and TRBJ2-2, with 8 bases lining up with TRBD1. The CDR3 is 14 residues long. Germline lookup yields CDR1 SGHKS and CDR2 YYEKEE (reference sequence). Trimming removed 4 bases from V and 8 bases from J; junction bases left unmatched: 7. The CDR3 DNA is TGTGCCAGCAGCCAGATACGGGACAGGGGGGAGCTGTTTTTT. Translating gives CASSQIRDRGELFF.

This clonotype was picked up a small number of times. The V call is TRBV5-4, the J call TRBJ1-4, with 7 nucleotides matching TRBD1. The length of the CDR3 is 15 residues. Germline lookup yields CDR1 SGHNT and CDR2 YYREEE (reference sequence). J lost 3 bases, V lost 4 bases, and 6 bases had no gene match. CDR3 DNA sequence: TGTGCCAGCAGCCCGACAGGGAGTCCTAATGAAAAACTGTTTTTT. Protein sequence: CASSPTGSPNEKLFF. The full variable domain, completed using reference TRBV5-4 and TRBJ1-4, is ETGVTQSPTHLIKTRGQQVTLRCSSQSGHNTVSWYQQALGQGPQFIFQYYREEENGRGNFPPRFSGLQFPNYSSELNVNALELDDSALYLCASSPTGSPNEKLFFGSGTQLSVL.

This chain connects TRBV28 to TRBJ2-7; D is ambiguous. V was trimmed by 3 bases and J by 3 bases, leaving 6 bases between them. The CDR3 sequence is 12 residues long. Germline CDR1 and CDR2: MDHEN and SYDVKM. CDR3 sequence (DNA): TGTGCCAGCAGTTTTAACAACTACGAGCAGTACTTC. Translating gives CASSFNNYEQYF. The full variable domain, in which reference TRBV28 and TRBJ2-7 provide the parts outside the CDR3, is DVKVTQSSRYLVKRTGEKVFLECVQDMDHENMFWYRQDPGLGLRLIYFSYDVKMKEKGDIPEGYSVSREKKERFSLILESASTNQTSMYLCASSFNNYEQYFGPGTRLTVT.

The chain carries TRBV29-1 and TRBJ1-2; 9 positions match TRBD1. V was clipped by 5 bases and J by 8 bases; unmatched bases: 3. Germline V gene data show CDR1 as SQVTM and CDR2 as ANQGSEA. This CDR3 has 11 amino acids. In nucleotides, the CDR3 is TGCAGCGTTCAGGGACAGGGAGGCTACACCTTC. It is translated as CSVQGQGGYTF. The entire variable domain, with the rest obtained from reference TRBV29-1 and TRBJ1-2, is as follows: SAVISQKPSRDICQRGTSLTIQCQVDSQVTMMFWYRQQPGQSLTLIATANQGSEATYESGFVIDKFPISRPNLTFSTLTVSNMSPEDSSIYLCSVQGQGGYTFGSGTRLTVV.

This clonotype was detected only a few times. The CDR3, as DNA: TGTGCCAGCAGCCCGCTAGCGGGGAGGCAGTATTTT. It yields the protein CASSPLAGRQYF. The rearrangement uses TRBV3-1 and TRBJ2-3; TRBD2 matches 9 bases. From germline, CDR1 is LGHDT and CDR2 YNNKEL (reference sequence). This CDR3 comprises 12 residues. The V gene end was trimmed by 4 bases and the J gene end by 11 bases; junction bases not matched to a gene: 4.

A few counts support this clonotype. CDR3 sequence reads: CASSYTPYTPRTSSGNTIYF. The CDR3 DNA reads as TGTGCCAGCAGTTACACTCCCTATACTCCAAGGACGTCCTCTGGAAACACCATATATTTT. The V and J genes are TRBV6-2 or TRBV6-3 and TRBJ1-3; D is unresolved. The CDR3 loop spans 20 amino acids. Germline V gene data show CDR1 as MNHEY and CDR2 as SVGEGT. Trimming took off 2 bases at V and 0 bases at J, with 23 bases between the two ends.

This chain connects TRBV12-3 or TRBV12-4 to TRBJ2-1; TRBD1 aligns across 9 bases. Losses at the gene ends were 5 bases for V and 2 bases for J; bases not matched to a gene: 4. The CDR3 loop spans 15 amino acids. For the CDR3, the DNA is TGTGCCAGCAGTCCATGGGACAGGGCCTACAATGAGCAGTTCTTC. It is translated as CASSPWDRAYNEQFF.

This clonotype has just one count. V gene TRBV11-2 combines with J gene TRBJ2-7; 11 positions match TRBD2. The V and J ends lost 3 bases and 6 bases, in that order; junction bases with no gene match: 1. The CDR3 extends over 13 amino acids. Germline loops: CDR1 SGHAT, CDR2 FQNNGV. The CDR3 loop reads CASSFGLAGEQYF. For the CDR3, the DNA is TGTGCCAGCAGCTTTGGACTAGCGGGCGAGCAGTACTTC.

This clonotype was seen a handful of times. This chain links TRBV28 with TRBJ1-5, with unresolved D. V was trimmed by 5 bases and J by 0 bases, leaving 8 bases between them. This CDR3 contains 14 residues. CDR1 is MDHEN and CDR2 is SYDVKM in the germline V gene. The DNA of the CDR3 is TGTGCCAGCAGTCGACTCTATAGCAATCAGCCCCAGCATTTT. This gives the protein CASSRLYSNQPQHF.

This clonotype was detected only a few times. The chain has TRBV18 and TRBJ1-4, with TRBD1 identical over 9 bases. The CDR3 totals 16 residues. Germline assignment: CDR1 KGHSH and CDR2 LQKENI. After removal of 2 bases from V and 6 bases from J, the junction contained 7 bases not matched to a gene. The CDR3 region is CASSPNVGQGDEKLFF. Here the CDR3 DNA reads TGTGCCAGCTCACCAAATGTGGGACAGGGAGATGAAAAACTGTTTTTT.

This clonotype was counted between two and nine times. This chain connects TRBV2 to TRBJ2-1; 9 bases match TRBD2. CDR1 and CDR2 (germline): SNHLY, FYNNEI. V was pared by 4 bases and J by 3 bases, with 4 bases of the junction left unmatched. The CDR3 has 15 amino acids. CDR3 bases: TGTGCCAGCAGTGCCCAGACTAGCGGCTACAATGAGCAGTTCTTC. Amino acid sequence: CASSAQTSGYNEQFF. Full variable domain (outside the CDR3, taken from reference TRBV2 and TRBJ2-1): EPEVTQTPSHQVTQMGQEVILRCVPISNHLYFYWYRQILGQKVEFLVSFYNNEISEKSEIFDDQFSVERPDGSNFTLKIRSTKLEDSAMYFCASSAQTSGYNEQFFGPGTRLTVL.